A single sample gave rise to the 26 T cell receptor beta chains below, sequenced in a study of T-cell memory formation after mild COVID-19. TCRdb recomputed calls from the 5' RACE reads with MiXCR, one row per CDR3 protein. Of 450,000 or so distinct CDR3 sequences listed, roughly 25% are singletons. The sequencing input was PBMCs or a T cell subset sorted from them (not recorded which). These receptors were obtained from an adult woman who had mild COVID-19 (a few samples of this study predate the infection). Cell type and time point are not known.

This clonotype has a handful of counts. The genes are TRBV24-1 and TRBJ2-1; D not certain. The CDR3 is made up of 12 amino acids. The germline gives CDR1 KGHDR, CDR2 SFDVKD. V was trimmed by 4 bases and J by 8 bases, leaving 8 bases between them. The CDR3 here is CATSDASDEQFF. The CDR3 region has the DNA TGTGCCACCAGTGACGCCAGTGATGAGCAGTTCTTC.

V gene TRBV24-1 combines with J gene TRBJ1-4; 8 positions agree with TRBD1. The germline gives CDR1 KGHDR, CDR2 SFDVKD. The V segment lost 3 bases and the J segment 8 bases; nucleotides outside the gene matches: 13. CDR3 length: 17 residues. DNA of the CDR3: TGTGCCACCAGTGATGCCGCTGGACAGGGAGGGAAGGAAAAACTGTTTTTT. Residues: CATSDAAGQGGKEKLFF.

J is TRBJ2-5 and V is TRBV5-1; a weak D match, TRBD2 (5 bases). This CDR3 contains 16 residues. V lost 4 bases and J lost 3, with 19 bases in between. Germline V gene sequence: CDR1 SGHRS, CDR2 YFSETQ. The DNA for the CDR3 is TGCGCCAGCAGCCCGGAGAGGACTTCACGCAAAGAGACCCAGTACTTC. Translation gives CASSPERTSRKETQYF.

V is TRBV5-5 and J is TRBJ2-4, with D possibly being TRBD1 (6 bases). This CDR3 comprises 15 residues. Trimming took off 0 bases at V and 2 bases at J, with 9 bases between the two ends. Germline values: CDR1 SGHKS, CDR2 YYEKEE (reference sequence). CDR3 bases: TGTGCCAGCAGCTTGGAACAGGGAACCAAAAACATTCAGTACTTC. It encodes CASSLEQGTKNIQYF.

This clonotype was detected a few times. In nucleotides, the CDR3 is TGTGCCAGCAGCGGGAGACAGGGGGCCGGCTATGGCTACACCTTC. Protein product: CASSGRQGAGYGYTF. This chain links TRBV11-3 with TRBJ1-2; 10 nucleotides match TRBD1. V shed 5 bases and J 4 bases; nucleotides not matched to a gene: 7. The CDR3 has 15 residues. Germline CDR1 is SGHNT and CDR2 is YENEEA.

Only a few counts were recorded for this clonotype. The chain uses TRBV9 and TRBJ2-2; unclear D gene. From germline, CDR1 is SGDLS and CDR2 YYNGEE. Trimming shortened V by 4 bases and J by 1 base, and 8 bases separated the two germline ends. The length of the CDR3 is 14 residues. CDR3 loop: CASSTFGNTGELFF. In DNA form, the CDR3 reads TGTGCCAGCAGCACCTTTGGGAACACCGGGGAGCTGTTTTTT.

This clonotype was counted many times. This chain uses TRBV12-3 or TRBV12-4 with TRBJ2-1; D is possibly TRBD2 (5 bases). The CDR3 has 15 residues. Trimming left V 6 bases short and J 0 bases short, with 12 bases between. The CDR3 protein is CASSPGRGSYNEQFF. In nucleotides, the CDR3 is TGTGCCAGCAGCCCAGGCCGGGGCTCCTACAATGAGCAGTTCTTC.

The gene calls are TRBV7-9 and TRBJ1-5, with D possibly matching TRBD1 (5 bases). Germline CDR1 is SEHNR and CDR2 is FQNEAQ (reference sequence). Trimming took off 1 base at V and 5 bases at J, with 18 bases between the two ends. This CDR3 comprises 17 residues. CDR3 residues: CASSLGGWTSGDQPQHF. In DNA form, the CDR3 reads TGTGCCAGCAGCTTAGGTGGTTGGACATCGGGGGATCAGCCCCAGCATTTT.

This clonotype was seen at least ten times. This chain uses TRBV7-3 with TRBJ2-3, with 8 bases that match TRBD2. Germline V CDR1 and CDR2: SGHTA, FQGTGA. The CDR3 consists of 14 residues. V gave up 2 bases and J gave up 4 bases; unmatched junction bases: 2. CDR3 bases: TGTGCCAGCAGCTTAGCGGGAGGTGCAGATACGCAGTATTTT. It yields the protein CASSLAGGADTQYF.

This rearrangement joins TRBV5-1 to TRBJ2-3, with D perhaps TRBD2 (7 bases). Germline loops: CDR1 SGHRS, CDR2 YFSETQ. Deletions cut 0 bases from V and 1 base from J, with 12 bases between. The CDR3 runs 16 residues. This CDR3 reads CASSLEAGARTDTQYF. The CDR3 DNA is TGCGCCAGCAGCTTGGAGGCGGGGGCCCGCACAGATACGCAGTATTTT. Looking up the rest from reference TRBV5-1 and TRBJ2-3 gives the full variable domain: KAGVTQTPRYLIKTRGQQVTLSCSPISGHRSVSWYQQTPGQGLQFLFEYFSETQRNKGNFPGRFSGRQFSNSRSEMNVSTLELGDSALYLCASSLEAGARTDTQYFGPGTRLTVL.

This rearrangement joins TRBV7-6 to TRBJ1-1; 7 positions match TRBD1. In germline, CDR1 is SGHVS, CDR2 FNYEAQ. Germline trimming cut 10 bases from V and 0 bases from J; bases unmatched to any gene: 8. The CDR3 has 14 amino acids. In DNA, the CDR3 is TGTGCCACCGCCGCGACAGGGTTGAACACTGAAGCTTTCTTT. Protein product: CATAATGLNTEAFF. Full variable domain (missing parts from reference TRBV7-6 and TRBJ1-1): GAGVSQSPRYKVTKRGQDVALRCDPISGHVSLYWYRQALGQGPEFLTYFNYEAQQDKSGLPNDRFSAERPEGSISTLTIQRTEQRDSAMYRCATAATGLNTEAFFGQGTRLTVV.

This clonotype has just a few counts. The chain has TRBV30 and TRBJ2-1; TRBD1 matches at 10 bases. The CDR3 covers 14 residues. From germline, CDR1 is GTSNPN and CDR2 SVGIG (reference sequence). J gave up 8 bases and V 3 bases, and 7 bases lay outside the gene matches. This CDR3 is CAWRRQGAPDEQFF. Here the CDR3 DNA reads TGTGCCTGGAGGCGACAGGGGGCTCCGGATGAGCAGTTCTTC.

The chain is built from TRBV12-3 or TRBV12-4 and TRBJ1-5; weak D call: TRBD1 (5 bases). V gave up 6 bases and J gave up 3 bases, with 12 bases separating them. This CDR3 contains 14 residues. CDR3: CASSRGGNNQPQHF. Written as DNA, the CDR3 is TGTGCCAGCAGCCGTGGGGGGAACAATCAGCCCCAGCATTTT.

The chain has TRBV10-2 and TRBJ1-1, with D maybe TRBD1 (6 bases). Germline assignment: CDR1 WSHSY and CDR2 SAAADI. This CDR3 spans 15 amino acids. The V end was cut by 1 base, the J end by 5 bases, with 14 bases between. The DNA for the CDR3 is TGCGCCAGCAGTGAGTTGGGGGCGATGGGGACTGAAGCTTTCTTT. Residues: CASSELGAMGTEAFF.

This clonotype has more than one count but fewer than ten. The chain has TRBV6-5 and TRBJ1-1; TRBD1 matches at 9 bases. Germline CDR1 MNHEY, CDR2 SVGAGI. CDR3 length: 17 amino acids. Unmatched junction bases numbered 9, after V lost 0 bases and J lost 4 bases. CDR3 in amino acids: CASSYSRTGTGFTEAFF. Written as DNA, the CDR3 is TGTGCCAGCAGTTACTCGAGAACTGGGACAGGGTTCACTGAAGCTTTCTTT.

The table lists this clonotype with a few counts. This chain joins TRBV30 and TRBJ2-6; the D is unclear. The V end lost 8 bases, the J end lost 0 bases, and 20 bases lay between the germline ends. Germline loops: CDR1 GTSNPN, CDR2 SVGIG (reference sequence). This CDR3 has 17 amino acids. CDR3 region: CASGSAVIISGANVLTF. CDR3 DNA: TGTGCCAGTGGGTCGGCAGTTATCATCTCTGGGGCCAACGTCCTGACTTTC.

This clonotype was recorded a few times. The rearrangement links TRBV11-3 to TRBJ2-1; 10 nucleotides match TRBD2. CDR1 is SGHNT, CDR2 YENEEA, per germline. V lost 5 bases to trimming and J lost 2 bases; unmatched junction nucleotides: 12. The CDR3 covers 18 residues. CDR3 coding DNA: TGTGCCAGCAGCCGAAGGGCCCCGGGACTAGCGACCTACAATGAGCAGTTCTTC. It translates to CASSRRAPGLATYNEQFF.

V and J are TRBV7-6 and TRBJ2-4, with D hard to call. The germline V and J ends were trimmed by 1 base and 5 bases, with 9 bases remaining between them. CDR3 length: 14 residues. CDR1 and CDR2 (germline): SGHVS, FNYEAQ. The CDR3 bases are TGTGCCAGCAGCTTAGGGGTGGCTCAAAACATTCAGTACTTC. This translates into CASSLGVAQNIQYF.

This clonotype was observed a handful of times. V gene TRBV19 combines with J gene TRBJ2-2; D is possibly TRBD1 (6 bases). The CDR3 loop spans 13 amino acids. Germline V gene data show CDR1 as LNHDA and CDR2 as SQIVND (reference sequence). Trimming removed 9 bases from V and 2 bases from J, with 10 bases in between. CDR3 nucleotides: TGTGCCAGCACGGACAGAAACACCGGGGAGCTGTTTTTT. Protein sequence: CASTDRNTGELFF.

In its sample, this clonotype was seen a few times. The chain joins TRBV5-1 to TRBJ1-3, with D hard to call. CDR1 SGHRS and CDR2 YFSETQ come from the germline V gene. V was clipped by 4 bases and J by 1 base, with 12 bases between them. The CDR3 is 15 residues long. The CDR3 sequence is CASSGAGMSGNTIYF. The DNA for the CDR3 is TGCGCCAGCAGCGGAGCCGGGATGTCTGGAAACACCATATATTTT.

This clonotype showed up just a few times. CDR3 sequence (DNA): TGTGCCAGCAGCTTCGGACAGCACTACGAGCAGTACTTC. Its protein product is CASSFGQHYEQYF. The chain couples TRBV7-8 to TRBJ2-7, with D possibly TRBD1 on 6 matching bases. The CDR3 covers 13 residues. The V end lost 3 bases, the J end lost 3 bases, and 9 bases lay between the germline ends. Germline loops: CDR1 SGHVS, CDR2 FQNEAQ.

This chain uses TRBV30 with TRBJ2-7; 7 nucleotides agree with TRBD1. Germline V CDR1 and CDR2: GTSNPN, SVGIG (reference sequence). The J segment lost 0 bases and the V segment lost 8 bases, leaving 4 bases of the junction unmatched. The CDR3 covers 12 residues. CDR3 loop: CANGQASYEQYF. The CDR3 DNA follows: TGTGCCAATGGACAGGCCTCCTACGAGCAGTACTTC.

CDR3 coding DNA: TGTGCCTGGAGGACAGGACCGCGTCAGCCCCAGCATTTT. Its protein is CAWRTGPRQPQHF. The V call is TRBV30, the J call TRBJ1-5; tentatively, D is TRBD1 (6 bases). Per germline, CDR1 GTSNPN and CDR2 SVGIG (reference sequence). The ends were cut back, 3 bases at V and 6 bases at J, with 12 bases in the middle. This CDR3 region has 13 residues.

V usage is TRBV29-1 and J usage is TRBJ2-5; D may match TRBD1 or TRBD2 (5 bases each). This CDR3 is 13 amino acids long. From germline, CDR1 is SQVTM and CDR2 ANQGSEA. V was shortened by 4 bases and J by 7 bases, with 16 bases between the two germline ends. The CDR3 region is CSVGVGPRGTQYF. The CDR3, as DNA: TGCAGCGTTGGAGTGGGACCCCGAGGGACCCAGTACTTC. Complete variable domain (other parts from reference TRBV29-1 and TRBJ2-5): SAVISQKPSRDICQRGTSLTIQCQVDSQVTMMFWYRQQPGQSLTLIATANQGSEATYESGFVIDKFPISRPNLTFSTLTVSNMSPEDSSIYLCSVGVGPRGTQYFGPGTRLLVL.

This clonotype was seen a single time. J is TRBJ1-2 and V is TRBV5-8; D perhaps matches TRBD1 (5 bases). Germline CDR1 and CDR2: SGHTS and YDEGEE. There are 14 residues in the CDR3. Trimming took 4 bases from V and 0 from J, leaving 10 bases between them. CDR3 nucleotide sequence: TGTGCCAGCAGCCATGGGGGTTCTAACTATGGCTACACCTTC. This translates into CASSHGGSNYGYTF.

Only a few counts were recorded for this clonotype. The chain combines TRBV7-8 with TRBJ2-2; perhaps TRBD2 as D (5 bases). Germline V gene lookup returns CDR1 SGHVS and CDR2 FQNEAQ. The ends were cut back, 4 bases at V and 2 bases at J, with 14 bases in the middle. This CDR3 is 16 amino acids long. CDR3 DNA sequence: TGTGCCAGCAGCTCCCTAGGGAGCCCTAACACCGGGGAGCTGTTTTTT. Translation gives CASSSLGSPNTGELFF.